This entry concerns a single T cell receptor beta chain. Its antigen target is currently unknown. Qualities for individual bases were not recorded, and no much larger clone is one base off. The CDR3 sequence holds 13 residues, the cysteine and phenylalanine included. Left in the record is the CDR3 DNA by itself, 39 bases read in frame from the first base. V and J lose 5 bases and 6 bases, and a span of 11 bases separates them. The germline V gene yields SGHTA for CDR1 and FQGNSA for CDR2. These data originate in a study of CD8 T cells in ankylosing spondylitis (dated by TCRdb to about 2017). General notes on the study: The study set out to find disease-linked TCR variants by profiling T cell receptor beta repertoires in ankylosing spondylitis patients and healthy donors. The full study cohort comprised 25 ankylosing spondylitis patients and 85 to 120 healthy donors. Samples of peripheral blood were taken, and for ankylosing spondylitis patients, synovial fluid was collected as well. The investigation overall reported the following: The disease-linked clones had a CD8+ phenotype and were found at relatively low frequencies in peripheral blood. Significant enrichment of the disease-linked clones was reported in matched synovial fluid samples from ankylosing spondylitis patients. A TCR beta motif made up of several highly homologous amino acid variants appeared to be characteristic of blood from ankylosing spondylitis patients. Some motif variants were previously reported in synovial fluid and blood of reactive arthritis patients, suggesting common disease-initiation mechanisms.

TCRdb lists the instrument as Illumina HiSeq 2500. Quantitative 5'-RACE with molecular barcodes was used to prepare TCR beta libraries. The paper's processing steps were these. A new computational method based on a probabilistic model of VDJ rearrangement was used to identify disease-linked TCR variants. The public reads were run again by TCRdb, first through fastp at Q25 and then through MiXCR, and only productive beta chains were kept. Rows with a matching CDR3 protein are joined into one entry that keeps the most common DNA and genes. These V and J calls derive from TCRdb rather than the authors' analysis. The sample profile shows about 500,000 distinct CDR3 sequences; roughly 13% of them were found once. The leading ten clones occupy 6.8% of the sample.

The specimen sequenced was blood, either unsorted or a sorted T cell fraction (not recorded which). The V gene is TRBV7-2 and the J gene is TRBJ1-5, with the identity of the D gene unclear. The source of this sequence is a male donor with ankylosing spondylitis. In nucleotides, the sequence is TGTGCCAGCAGCAGTCGGAGCGCTCAGCCCCAGCATTTT. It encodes CASSSRSAQPQHF.